Listed here are 22 T cell receptor beta chains from one sample, sequenced in a study of Tregs in tolerant kidney transplant recipients. This table comes from immunoSEQ multiplex PCR, and its TCRdb copy is limited to in-frame clones, with some not included. The table gives roughly 53,000 clones; the top ten clones make up about 0.76% of it. The material was CD4+ T cells from blood, obtained before the transplant. These receptors came from a human donor who received a combined kidney and bone marrow transplant.

Notes on this clone: The read finishes 3 residues shy of the CDR3 end, and the germline J gene is used to complete it. The genes are TRBV5-1 and TRBJ1-5; maybe TRBD1 (5 bases). V dropped 8 bases and J dropped 4 bases, with 19 bases sitting between them. The germline V gene has CDR1 SGHRS and CDR2 YFSETQ. This CDR3 spans 15 amino acids. Incomplete CDR3 DNA: TGCGCCAGTTCGACCGAGGGGCTATGGAATCAGCCC. Translating gives CASSTEGLWNQP. The entire CDR3 protein is CASSTEGLWNQPQHF.

Concerning this clone itself: The sequenced fragment ends 3 residues before the CDR3 boundary, so the rest is inferred from the germline J gene. This chain connects TRBV29-1 to TRBJ2-2, with a weak D call TRBD1 (6 bases). V lost 4 bases, J lost 7 bases, and 22 bases lay in between. Germline V CDR1 and CDR2: SQVTM, ANQGSEA. The CDR3 is made up of 16 amino acids. The CDR3 protein is CSVVNRQAAGIGELFF. The covered CDR3 bases are TGCAGCGTTGTGAACCGACAGGCCGCAGGGATCGGGGAG.

Worth noting for this clone: The CDR3 extends 3 residues past the end of the read, so its final part is completed from the germline J gene. The J gene is TRBJ2-1, the V gene TRBV19; 11 bases are shared with TRBD2. In germline, CDR1 is LNHDA, CDR2 SQIVND (reference sequence). V shed 3 bases and J 0 bases; nucleotides not matched to a gene: 4. The CDR3 spans 17 residues. The DNA read from the CDR3 is TGTGCCAGTAGTATCTGGGGACTAGCGGACTCCTACAATGAG. Translated, it gives CASSIWGLADSYNE. From start to end, the CDR3 is CASSIWGLADSYNEQFF.

As regards this clone: The read gets to within 3 residues of the CDR3 end, and the germline J gene fills in the rest. The V call is TRBV18, the J call TRBJ2-7, with 10 bases identical to TRBD2. There are 16 residues in the CDR3. After removal of 6 bases from V and 0 bases from J, the junction contained 8 bases not matched to a gene. Germline V lookup: CDR1 KGHSH, CDR2 LQKENI. The CDR3 bases that were read are TGTGCCAGCTCTCCGACCCCTAGCGGGAGCTCCTACGAG. Protein sequence: CASSPTPSGSSYE. The full CDR3 protein is CASSPTPSGSSYEQYF.

Comment on this clone: Read coverage stops 3 residues before the CDR3 terminus; the germline J gene supplies the remainder. This chain joins TRBV11-2 and TRBJ1-2; 8 bases agree with TRBD1. Trimming cost V 5 bases and J 2 bases; bases outside gene matches: 4. The germline CDR1 and CDR2 sequences are SGHAT and FQNNGV. This CDR3 region has 14 residues. CDR3: CASSRTGSNYGYTF. The sequenced part of the CDR3 DNA is TGTGCCAGCAGCCGGACAGGGAGCAACTATGGC.

Details on this clone: The sequenced fragment ends 3 residues before the CDR3 boundary, so the rest is inferred from the germline J gene. The J gene is TRBJ2-3, the V gene TRBV18; D gene ambiguous. CDR1 and CDR2 (germline): KGHSH, LQKENI. V was pared by 8 bases and J by 0 bases, with 9 bases between. CDR3 length: 13 amino acids. The CDR3: CASITDSTDTQYF. The CDR3 bases that were read are TGTGCCAGCATCACAGACAGCACAGATACG.

Turning to this clone: Read data end 3 residues before the CDR3 end; the end is taken from the germline J gene. This sequence joins TRBV19 and TRBJ2-6, with D perhaps matching TRBD1 (6 bases). The germline V and J ends were trimmed by 7 bases and 1 base, with 8 bases remaining between them. Germline V CDR1 and CDR2: LNHDA, SQIVND (reference sequence). There are 14 residues in the CDR3. CDR3 protein: CASKQGSGANVLTF. The sequenced part of the CDR3 DNA is TGTGCCAGTAAACAGGGTTCTGGGGCCAACGTC.

Concerning this clone: With the read ending 3 residues before the CDR3 end, the germline J gene is used to fill in that end. This chain joins TRBV20-1 and TRBJ1-1; D is perhaps TRBD1 (6 bases). The CDR3 is 14 residues long. The V gene lost 1 base and the J gene lost 0 bases, with 9 bases spanning the gap. Germline V gene sequence: CDR1 DFQATT, CDR2 SNEGSKA (reference sequence). Here the CDR3 reads CSARGDRLNTEAFF. The CDR3 bases that were read are TGCAGTGCTAGAGGAGACAGGTTGAACACTGAA.

The CDR3 here is CASSPGAGQPQHF. CDR3 DNA (partial): TGTGCCAGCTCACCGGGCGCCGGTCAGCCC. The V call is TRBV18, the J call TRBJ1-5; D remains ambiguous. The CDR3 end is not reached by the read, which stops 3 residues before it; the germline J gene fills it in. The CDR3 totals 13 residues. Per the germline V gene, CDR1 is KGHSH and CDR2 is LQKENI. Between the trimmed V and J ends, which lost 3 bases and 6 bases, there was a span of 9 bases.

Details on this clone: The CDR3 end lies 3 residues beyond the end of the read and is filled in from the germline J gene. The V call is TRBV30, the J call TRBJ1-5, with TRBD1 matching over 9 bases. The CDR3 is 14 amino acids. CDR1 is GTSNPN and CDR2 is SVGIG in the germline V gene (reference sequence). J gave up 6 bases and V 8 bases, and 11 bases lay outside the gene matches. The CDR3 is CAGSTGGSGQPQHF. The covered CDR3 bases are TGTGCCGGAAGCACAGGGGGCTCGGGTCAGCCC.

To note about this clone: The read ends 3 residues shy of where the CDR3 ends; the end is completed using the germline J gene. The rearrangement joins TRBV19 to TRBJ2-3; 9 bases agree with TRBD1. With 3 bases clipped from V and 3 bases from J, the junction kept 1 base outside the gene matches. Germline V gene lookup returns CDR1 LNHDA and CDR2 SQIVND (reference sequence). This CDR3 has 14 amino acids. Here the CDR3 reads CASSMGQGTDTQYF. The CDR3 DNA, read in part, is TGTGCCAGTAGTATGGGACAGGGTACAGATACG.

About this clone itself: From the germline J gene comes the end of the CDR3, since the read stops 3 residues before it. This rearrangement joins TRBV29-1 to TRBJ1-2; TRBD1 is a possible D gene (5 bases). The CDR3 length is 14 residues. V shed 6 bases and J shed 2 bases, with 16 bases lying between them. Germline lookup yields CDR1 SQVTM and CDR2 ANQGSEA. The DNA read from the CDR3 is TGCAGCGTGGACCCGTCGGCAGGGAACTATGGC. The encoded protein is CSVDPSAGNYG. The entire CDR3 sequence reads CSVDPSAGNYGYTF.

A word on this clone: The read is 3 residues too short to cover the CDR3 end, so that end is filled in from the germline J gene. The chain links TRBV20-1 to TRBJ2-4, with D perhaps matching TRBD1 (6 bases). Germline V gene lookup returns CDR1 DFQATT and CDR2 SNEGSKA (reference sequence). The CDR3 runs 13 residues. CDR3 residues: CSAVDSPRGIQYF. The DNA read from the CDR3 is TGCAGTGCTGTGGACAGCCCCCGGGGAATT.

In regard to this clone: The CDR3 end falls 3 residues outside the read, so it is completed with the germline J gene. This chain joins TRBV19 and TRBJ1-2; tentatively, D is TRBD1 (5 bases). The CDR3 totals 13 residues. Trimming removed 3 bases at V and 3 bases at J, with 8 bases between. Germline loops: CDR1 LNHDA, CDR2 SQIVND (reference sequence). This CDR3 reads CASSIREHYGYTF. The sequenced CDR3 bases are TGTGCCAGTAGTATCAGGGAGCACTATGGC.

Concerning this clone itself: Read sequence stops 3 residues before the CDR3 end, and the germline J gene provides the missing end. J is TRBJ1-1 and V is TRBV5-4, with D hard to call. The CDR3 sequence is 14 residues long. V dropped 3 bases and J dropped 6 bases, with 15 bases sitting between them. Germline V gives CDR1 SGHNT, CDR2 YYREEE (reference sequence). This CDR3 is CASSYPESSAEAFF. The sequenced CDR3 bases are TGTGCCAGCAGCTATCCAGAGAGTTCAGCTGAA.

As to this clone: The read terminates 3 residues ahead of where the CDR3 ends, so the germline J gene completes it. The V call is TRBV7-9, the J call TRBJ2-5; D may be TRBD2 (5 bases). Germline V gene data show CDR1 as SEHNR and CDR2 as FQNEAQ (reference sequence). This CDR3 is 14 amino acids long. Deletions cut 8 bases from V and 0 bases from J, with 13 bases between. CDR3 region: CASALSGNQETQYF. The covered CDR3 bases are TGTGCCAGCGCCTTGTCGGGGAACCAAGAGACC.

Remarks on this clone: Coverage ceases 3 residues before the CDR3 finishes, and the germline J gene fills in the end. The chain uses TRBV7-4 and TRBJ2-7; tentatively, D is TRBD1 or TRBD2 (6 bases each). The V and J ends lost 7 bases and 4 bases respectively, with 17 bases between them. The CDR3 loop spans 14 amino acids. CDR1 SGHVT and CDR2 SQSDAQ come from the germline V gene. CDR3 DNA, as far as it was read: TGTGCCAGCACCTTGCGGGACACTCCTTACGAG. Its translation: CASTLRDTPYE. The entire CDR3 sequence reads CASTLRDTPYEQYF.

A note on this clone: The DNA ends 3 residues before the CDR3 does, and the rest of the CDR3 is filled in from the germline J gene. The chain combines TRBV19 with TRBJ1-3; 10 bases fit TRBD1. Germline lookup yields CDR1 LNHDA and CDR2 SQIVND (reference sequence). V was pared by 2 bases and J by 0 bases, with 7 bases of the junction left unmatched. CDR3 length: 18 residues. The covered CDR3 bases are TGTGCCAGTAGTATATGGGACAGGGGACTAGACTCTGGAAACACC. As protein: CASSIWDRGLDSGNT. The whole CDR3 protein is CASSIWDRGLDSGNTIYF.

The CDR3 reads CASSPDINYGYTF. CDR3 DNA (partial): TGTGCCAGCAGCCCAGACATAAACTATGGC. The rearrangement joins TRBV11-2 to TRBJ1-2; no reliable D call. The sequenced fragment ends 3 residues before the CDR3 boundary, so the rest is inferred from the germline J gene. The V end was cut by 5 bases, the J end by 2 bases, with 9 bases between. Germline CDR1 reads SGHAT; CDR2 reads FQNNGV. This CDR3 is 13 amino acids long. The variable domain in full, with the rest retrieved from reference TRBV11-2 and TRBJ1-2, is EAGVAQSPRYKIIEKRQSVAFWCNPISGHATLYWYQQILGQGPKLLIQFQNNGVVDDSQLPKDRFSAERLKGVDSTLKIQPAKLEDSAVYLCASSPDINYGYTFGSGTRLTVV.

In the case of this clone: The CDR3 end falls 3 residues outside the read, so it is completed with the germline J gene. The V call is TRBV19, the J call TRBJ2-3, with 10 bases that match TRBD2. Looked up from germline, CDR1 is LNHDA and CDR2 is SQIVND (reference sequence). The V segment lost 1 base and the J segment 0 bases; nucleotides outside the gene matches: 4. This CDR3 comprises 17 residues. The sequenced CDR3 bases are TGTGCCAGTAGTATAGGCCTAGCGGGAGTGAGCACAGATACG. The encoded protein is CASSIGLAGVSTDT. The CDR3 as a whole reads CASSIGLAGVSTDTQYF.

Comments on this clone: The read comes to an end 3 residues before the CDR3 does, leaving the germline J gene to fill in the end. The chain is built from TRBV5-1 and TRBJ1-2; D possibly corresponds to TRBD1 (6 bases). This CDR3 comprises 13 residues. Germline-derived CDR1 and CDR2 are SGHRS and YFSETQ. V lost 5 bases and J lost 1, with 9 bases in between. CDR3 DNA, as far as it was read: TGCGCCAGCAGGGCAGGGGATAACTATGGC. Protein: CASRAGDNYG. The entire CDR3 sequence reads CASRAGDNYGYTF.

To note about this clone: The missing CDR3 end, 3 residues past where the read stops, is filled in from the germline J gene. This rearrangement joins TRBV29-1 to TRBJ2-3, with 12 nucleotides matching TRBD2. This CDR3 region has 18 residues. The germline gives CDR1 SQVTM, CDR2 ANQGSEA. V trimming: 1 base; J trimming: 6 bases; junction bases outside the gene matches: 14. CDR3 sequence reads: CSVEGDHGLAGKTDTQYF. CDR3 DNA, as far as it was read: TGCAGCGTTGAAGGAGACCATGGACTAGCGGGGAAGACGGATACG.